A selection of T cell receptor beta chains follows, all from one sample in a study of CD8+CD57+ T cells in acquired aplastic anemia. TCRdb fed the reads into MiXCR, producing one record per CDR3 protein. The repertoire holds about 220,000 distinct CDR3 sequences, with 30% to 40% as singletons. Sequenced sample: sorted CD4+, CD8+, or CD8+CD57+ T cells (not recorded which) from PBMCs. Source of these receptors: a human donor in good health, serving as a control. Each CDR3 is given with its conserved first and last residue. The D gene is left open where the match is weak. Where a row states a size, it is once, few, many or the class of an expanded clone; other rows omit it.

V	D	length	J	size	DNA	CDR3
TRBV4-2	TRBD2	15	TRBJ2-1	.	TGTGCCAGCAGCCAAATAGCGGGGGCATACAATGAGCAGTTCTTC	CASSQIAGAYNEQFF
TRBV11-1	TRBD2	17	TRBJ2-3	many	TGTGCCAGCAGCGAACGACTAGCGGGGGTTAGCACAGATACGCAGTATTTT	CASSERLAGVSTDTQYF
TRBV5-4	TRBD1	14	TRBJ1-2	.	TGTGCCAGCAGCTCAACGACAGGGGGCCAGGGCTACACCTTC	CASSSTTGGQGYTF
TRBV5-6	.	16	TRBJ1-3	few	TGTGCCAGCAGCTTGGCGGGGGGCAACTCTGGAAACACCATATATTTT	CASSLAGGNSGNTIYF
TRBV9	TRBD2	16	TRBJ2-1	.	TGTGCCAGCAGCGTAGGACCGGGACTAGAATCGAGTGAGCAGTTCTTC	CASSVGPGLESSEQFF
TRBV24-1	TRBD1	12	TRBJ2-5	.	TGTGCCCAGGGACAGGGTGTAGAGACCCAGTACTTC	CAQGQGVETQYF
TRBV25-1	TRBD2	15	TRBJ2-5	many	TGTGCCAGCAGTGAAAGTGGGAGGGCCCAAGAGACCCAGTACTTC	CASSESGRAQETQYF
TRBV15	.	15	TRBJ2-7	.	TGTGCCACCAGCAGAGACGGAACAGGGCCCCACGAGCAGTACTTC	CATSRDGTGPHEQYF
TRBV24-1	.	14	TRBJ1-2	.	TGTGCCACCCATACTAAGGCGGGCCAAGGAGGCTACACCTTC	CATHTKAGQGGYTF
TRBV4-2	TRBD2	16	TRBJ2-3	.	TGTGCCAGCAGCCTCGGGACTAGCGGGGCGACAGATACGCAGTATTTT	CASSLGTSGATDTQYF
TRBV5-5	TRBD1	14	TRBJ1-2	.	TGTGCCAGCAGCTCGGGACAGGGGGACTATGGCTACACCTTC	CASSSGQGDYGYTF
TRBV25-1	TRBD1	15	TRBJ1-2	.	TGTGCCAGCAGCCAAGGCACAGGGGCTAACTATGGCTACACCTTC	CASSQGTGANYGYTF
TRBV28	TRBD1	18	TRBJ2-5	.	TGTGCCAGCAGCTCTCTCAGGGACAGGGGGCGTTTGGGAGAGACCCAGTACTTC	CASSSLRDRGRLGETQYF
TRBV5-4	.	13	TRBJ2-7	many	TGTGCCAGCAGCTTGGTGGGCTCCTACGAGCAGTACTTC	CASSLVGSYEQYF